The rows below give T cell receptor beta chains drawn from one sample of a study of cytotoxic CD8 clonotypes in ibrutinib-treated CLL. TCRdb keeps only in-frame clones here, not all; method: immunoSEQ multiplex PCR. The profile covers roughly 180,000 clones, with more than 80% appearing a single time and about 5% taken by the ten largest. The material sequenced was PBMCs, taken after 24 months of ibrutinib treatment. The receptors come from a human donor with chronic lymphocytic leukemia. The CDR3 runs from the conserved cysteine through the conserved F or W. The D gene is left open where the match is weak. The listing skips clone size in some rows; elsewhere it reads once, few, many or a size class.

cdr3_nt: TGTGCCAGCAGCTTAGAATACGAGCAGTACTTC; cdr3_aa: CASSLEYEQYF; j_call: TRBJ2-7; v_call: TRBV7-6; clone_size: -; d_call: -
cdr3_nt: TGTGCCAGCAGCTTAGAGGGAGGGAACACTGAAGCTTTCTTT; cdr3_aa: CASSLEGGNTEAFF; j_call: TRBJ1-1; v_call: TRBV9; clone_size: -; d_call: -
cdr3_nt: TGTGCCAGCAGTGAATGGGTCGGGGGCAGCTCCTATAATTCACCCCTCCACTTT; cdr3_aa: CASSEWVGGSSYNSPLHF; j_call: TRBJ1-6; v_call: TRBV25-1; clone_size: -; d_call: -
cdr3_nt: TGTGCCAGCAGCTTAGACAGGCTCGGTATAGCTTTCTTT; cdr3_aa: CASSLDRLGIAFF; j_call: TRBJ1-1; v_call: TRBV7-2; clone_size: -; d_call: -
cdr3_nt: TGTGCCAGCAGCTTCCGGGGAAGGGGCACTGAAGCTTTCTTT; cdr3_aa: CASSFRGRGTEAFF; j_call: TRBJ1-1; v_call: TRBV13; clone_size: -; d_call: -
cdr3_nt: TGCGCCAGCAGCCAAGATTGGGGCGGGAATACGCGAGGCTACACCTTC; cdr3_aa: CASSQDWGGNTRGYTF; j_call: TRBJ1-2; v_call: TRBV4-3; clone_size: -; d_call: -
cdr3_nt: TGTGCCAGCTCACGGGAGGTTAACTATGGCTACACCTTC; cdr3_aa: CASSREVNYGYTF; j_call: TRBJ1-2; v_call: TRBV18; clone_size: few; d_call: -
cdr3_nt: TGTGCCAGCAGCCCGGACGCGGGGGGGCAGTTGTATGAGCAGTTCTTC; cdr3_aa: CASSPDAGGQLYEQFF; j_call: TRBJ2-1; v_call: TRBV7-9; clone_size: -; d_call: TRBD2
cdr3_nt: TGTGCCAGCAGTTACCCCGTCTATGGCTACACCTTC; cdr3_aa: CASSYPVYGYTF; j_call: TRBJ1-2; v_call: TRBV6-5; clone_size: -; d_call: -
cdr3_nt: TGTGCCAGCAGCCAGGGGTACGAGCAGTACTTC; cdr3_aa: CASSQGYEQYF; j_call: TRBJ2-7; v_call: TRBV14; clone_size: -; d_call: -
cdr3_nt: TGTGCCTGGGGCGGAACCGGGACTACCTACAATGAGCAGTTCTTC; cdr3_aa: CAWGGTGTTYNEQFF; j_call: TRBJ2-1; v_call: TRBV30; clone_size: -; d_call: TRBD2
cdr3_nt: TGTGCCAGCAGTCGATTAGCGGGAGGTTCGCAAGAGACCCAGTACTTC; cdr3_aa: CASSRLAGGSQETQYF; j_call: TRBJ2-5; v_call: TRBV28; clone_size: -; d_call: TRBD2
cdr3_nt: TGTGCCAGCGTACCGTCTTGGGGGCGCCGAACAGATACGCAGTATTTT; cdr3_aa: CASVPSWGRRTDTQYF; j_call: TRBJ2-3; v_call: TRBV18; clone_size: once; d_call: -
cdr3_nt: TGCAGTGCTAGGACCCGGGGCGAGCAGTACTTC; cdr3_aa: CSARTRGEQYF; j_call: TRBJ2-7; v_call: TRBV20-1; clone_size: -; d_call: -
cdr3_nt: TGTGCCAGCAGTTCCCATAGCGGGGACTCCTACGAGCAGTACTTC; cdr3_aa: CASSSHSGDSYEQYF; j_call: TRBJ2-7; v_call: TRBV2; clone_size: -; d_call: TRBD2
cdr3_nt: TGCGCCAGCAGTCCTGGGAGAAGCGGCCGATTTAACTATGGCTACACCTTC; cdr3_aa: CASSPGRSGRFNYGYTF; j_call: TRBJ1-2; v_call: TRBV5-1; clone_size: -; d_call: -
cdr3_nt: TGCAGTGCTAGCGGGCGTAGTGAGCAGTTCTTC; cdr3_aa: CSASGRSEQFF; j_call: TRBJ2-1; v_call: TRBV20-1; clone_size: -; d_call: -
cdr3_nt: TGCGCCAGCAGTGCAGGGAGTTGGGTTAACACCGGGGAGCTGTTTTTT; cdr3_aa: CASSAGSWVNTGELFF; j_call: TRBJ2-2; v_call: TRBV5-1; clone_size: -; d_call: -
cdr3_nt: TGTGCCAGCAGTTTAAGCGGGGGCTACACCTTC; cdr3_aa: CASSLSGGYTF; j_call: TRBJ1-2; v_call: TRBV28; clone_size: once; d_call: -
cdr3_nt: TGTGCCTGGACTAGCTATTACTACGAGCAGTACTTC; cdr3_aa: CAWTSYYYEQYF; j_call: TRBJ2-7; v_call: TRBV30; clone_size: -; d_call: -
cdr3_nt: TGTGCCAGTAGTTTTCGACCCGGGACCCCCATAGAGACCCAGTACTTC; cdr3_aa: CASSFRPGTPIETQYF; j_call: TRBJ2-5; v_call: TRBV19; clone_size: -; d_call: -
cdr3_nt: TGTGCCAGCAGCCGGACTAGTGTTAAAGATACGCAGTATTTT; cdr3_aa: CASSRTSVKDTQYF; j_call: TRBJ2-3; v_call: TRBV7-3; clone_size: -; d_call: TRBD2
cdr3_nt: TGTGCCAGCAGCGTAGATCGGACCTACACTGAAGCTTTCTTT; cdr3_aa: CASSVDRTYTEAFF; j_call: TRBJ1-1; v_call: TRBV9; clone_size: -; d_call: -
cdr3_nt: TGTGCCAGCTCACCCGAGCCCGGGACACGGGGCAAGGAGCAGTACTTC; cdr3_aa: CASSPEPGTRGKEQYF; j_call: TRBJ2-7; v_call: TRBV18; clone_size: -; d_call: -
cdr3_nt: TGTGCCAGCAGCGTTACAGGACAGAATCAGCCCCAGCATTTT; cdr3_aa: CASSVTGQNQPQHF; j_call: TRBJ1-5; v_call: TRBV9; clone_size: -; d_call: -
cdr3_nt: TGCAGCGTTGGGGGCGTTGGCAATGAGCAGTTCTTC; cdr3_aa: CSVGGVGNEQFF; j_call: TRBJ2-1; v_call: TRBV29-1; clone_size: -; d_call: -
cdr3_nt: TGTGCCAGTAGTATGGTCGAGAACACTGAAGCTTTCTTT; cdr3_aa: CASSMVENTEAFF; j_call: TRBJ1-1; v_call: TRBV19; clone_size: -; d_call: -
cdr3_nt: TGTGCCAGCAGCTATTCGGGACAGCTGGGGGAGCAGTACTTC; cdr3_aa: CASSYSGQLGEQYF; j_call: TRBJ2-7; v_call: TRBV7-2; clone_size: -; d_call: TRBD1
cdr3_nt: TGTGCCAGTACGCCAATCGGGAACACCGGGGAGCTGTTTTTT; cdr3_aa: CASTPIGNTGELFF; j_call: TRBJ2-2; v_call: TRBV19; clone_size: -; d_call: -
cdr3_nt: TGTGCCAGCAGCTTAGAGGGGTCTAGGGACAATGAGCAGTTCTTC; cdr3_aa: CASSLEGSRDNEQFF; j_call: TRBJ2-1; v_call: TRBV11-3; clone_size: -; d_call: -
cdr3_nt: TGCGCCAGCAGCTTGGTGGGTGGAAGAGATACGCAGTATTTT; cdr3_aa: CASSLVGGRDTQYF; j_call: TRBJ2-3; v_call: TRBV5-1; clone_size: -; d_call: -
cdr3_nt: TGCGTCGGGGGAAGGACAGGGTCTCTGGAGACCCAGTACTTC; cdr3_aa: CVGGRTGSLETQYF; j_call: TRBJ2-5; v_call: TRBV4-1; clone_size: -; d_call: TRBD1
cdr3_nt: TGTGCCAGCAGAGAGGACATCGAAGAGACCCAGTACTTC; cdr3_aa: CASREDIEETQYF; j_call: TRBJ2-5; v_call: TRBV5-4; clone_size: -; d_call: -
cdr3_nt: TGTGCCAGCAGCTTAGGGGACAGGGACACCTATGGCTACACCTTC; cdr3_aa: CASSLGDRDTYGYTF; j_call: TRBJ1-2; v_call: TRBV7-2; clone_size: -; d_call: TRBD1
cdr3_nt: TGTGCCAGCTCACCATTCTCATCATCAGCTGCTAACTATGGCTACACCTTC; cdr3_aa: CASSPFSSSAANYGYTF; j_call: TRBJ1-2; v_call: TRBV18; clone_size: -; d_call: -
cdr3_nt: TGTGCCAGCAGCTTAGAACAGGGTATCTCCTACGAGCAGTACTTC; cdr3_aa: CASSLEQGISYEQYF; j_call: TRBJ2-7; v_call: TRBV7-2; clone_size: few; d_call: -
cdr3_nt: TGTGCCAGCAGTTTACGTCGGGTAGGAACTGAAGCTTTCTTT; cdr3_aa: CASSLRRVGTEAFF; j_call: TRBJ1-1; v_call: TRBV27; clone_size: few; d_call: -
cdr3_nt: TGTGCCAGCAGTGAAGGGGGAGCCTATGAGCAGTTCTTC; cdr3_aa: CASSEGGAYEQFF; j_call: TRBJ2-1; v_call: TRBV25-1; clone_size: few; d_call: -
cdr3_nt: TGTGCCAGCAGCCAAACTAGGGCCCCGAATGAGCAGTTCTTC; cdr3_aa: CASSQTRAPNEQFF; j_call: TRBJ2-1; v_call: TRBV7-8; clone_size: -; d_call: -
cdr3_nt: TGTGCCAGCAGTGGGACAGGCTATCAGCCCCAGCATTTT; cdr3_aa: CASSGTGYQPQHF; j_call: TRBJ1-5; v_call: TRBV28; clone_size: few; d_call: TRBD1
cdr3_nt: TGTGCCAGCAGTTACTCTAACAGGGCGGGGAACACCATATATTTT; cdr3_aa: CASSYSNRAGNTIYF; j_call: TRBJ1-3; v_call: TRBV6-5; clone_size: -; d_call: -